What follows are 3 T cell receptor beta chains derived from one specimen sequenced in a study of vaccination effects on CD4 cells after COVID-19. The method was immunoSEQ multiplex PCR; TCRdb's version includes in-frame clones alone and lacks a portion of them. The sample lists 60,000 to 90,000 clones; roughly four fifths were seen once. These receptors lack a known antigen. Before any sequencing was done, the ViraFEST assay used viral peptide pools to expand antigen-specific CD4+ T cells. The culture ran for 10 days, and then CD4+ T cells were isolated. All participants had two doses of either the BNT162b2 or mRNA-1273 vaccine. Sequenced material: CD4+ T cells from PBMCs cultured with HCoV-229E spike peptides, taken after COVID-19 vaccination. These receptors were obtained from a human donor who received a COVID-19 vaccine.

The gene calls are TRBV5-6 and TRBJ2-7; D ambiguous. V was shortened by 3 bases and J by 0 bases, with 19 bases between the two germline ends. CDR1 and CDR2 from the germline V gene are SGHDT and YYEEEE. This CDR3 region has 17 residues. The CDR3: CASSSTNLEVLSYEQYV. CDR3 coding DNA: TGTGCCAGCAGCTCTACAAACCTTGAAGTCCTCTCCTACGAGCAGTACGTC.

V gene TRBV6-6 combines with J gene TRBJ1-4; D unresolved. Germline CDR1 is MNHNY and CDR2 is SVGAGI (reference sequence). CDR3 length: 13 amino acids. Trimming pared 1 base from V and 8 bases from J, leaving 8 bases between. The CDR3 bases are TGTGCCAGCAGTTACTGGGTAGGCGAAAAACTGTTTTTT. It encodes CASSYWVGEKLFF.

The V and J genes are TRBV6-1 and TRBJ1-4; D perhaps matches TRBD1 (6 bases). Between the trimmed V and J ends, which lost 0 bases and 4 bases, there was a span of 12 bases. CDR3 length: 16 residues. Germline V gene lookup returns CDR1 MNHNS and CDR2 SASEGT. The DNA for the CDR3 is TGTGCCAGCAGTGAAGCTACAGGGATCTTTAATGAAAAACTGTTTTTT. This translates into CASSEATGIFNEKLFF.